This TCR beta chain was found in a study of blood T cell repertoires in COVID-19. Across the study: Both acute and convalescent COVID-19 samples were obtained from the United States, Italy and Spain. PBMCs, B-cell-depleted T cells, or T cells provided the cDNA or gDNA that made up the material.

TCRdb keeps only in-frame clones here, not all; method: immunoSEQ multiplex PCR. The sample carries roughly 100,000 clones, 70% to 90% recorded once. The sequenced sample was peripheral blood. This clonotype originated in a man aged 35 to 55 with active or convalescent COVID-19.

The chain's CDR3 is CASSVDKRYGYTF. CDR3 sequence (DNA): TGTGCCAGCAGCGTCGACAAGAGATATGGCTACACCTTC. The chain combines TRBV5-4 with TRBJ1-2; unclear D gene. Germline loops: CDR1 SGHNT, CDR2 YYREEE (reference sequence). The length of the CDR3 is 13 residues. V dropped 4 bases and J dropped 5 bases, with 12 bases sitting between them. Full variable domain (rest looked up from reference TRBV5-4 and TRBJ1-2): ETGVTQSPTHLIKTRGQQVTLRCSSQSGHNTVSWYQQALGQGPQFIFQYYREEENGRGNFPPRFSGLQFPNYSSELNVNALELDDSALYLCASSVDKRYGYTFGSGTRLTVV.